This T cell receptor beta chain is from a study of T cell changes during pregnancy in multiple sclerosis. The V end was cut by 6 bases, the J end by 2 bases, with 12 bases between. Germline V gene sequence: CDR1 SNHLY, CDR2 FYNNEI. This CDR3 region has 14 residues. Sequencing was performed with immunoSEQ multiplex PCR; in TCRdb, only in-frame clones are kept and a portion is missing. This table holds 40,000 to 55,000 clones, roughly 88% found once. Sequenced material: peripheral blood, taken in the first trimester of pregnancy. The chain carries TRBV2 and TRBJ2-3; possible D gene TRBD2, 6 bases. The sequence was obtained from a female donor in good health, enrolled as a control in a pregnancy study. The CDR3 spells CASSVGRNTDTQYF. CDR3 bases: TGTGCCAGCAGCGTCGGGAGAAACACAGATACGCAGTATTTT.